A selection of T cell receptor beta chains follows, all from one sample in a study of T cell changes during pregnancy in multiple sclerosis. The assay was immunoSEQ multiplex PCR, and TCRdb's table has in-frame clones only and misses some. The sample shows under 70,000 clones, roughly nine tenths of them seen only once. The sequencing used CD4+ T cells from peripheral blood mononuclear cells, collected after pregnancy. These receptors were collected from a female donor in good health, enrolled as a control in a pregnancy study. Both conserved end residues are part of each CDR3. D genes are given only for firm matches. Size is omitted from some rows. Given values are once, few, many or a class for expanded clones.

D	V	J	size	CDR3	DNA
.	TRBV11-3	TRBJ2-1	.	CASSPGPLGNEQFF	TGTGCCAGCAGCCCGGGTCCCCTGGGCAATGAGCAGTTCTTC
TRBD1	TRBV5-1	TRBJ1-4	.	CASSLAGGEKLFF	TGCGCCAGCAGCTTGGCAGGGGGAGAAAAACTGTTTTTT
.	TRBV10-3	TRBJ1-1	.	CAIQGEGLTEAFF	TGTGCCATACAGGGAGAGGGTCTAACTGAAGCTTTCTTT
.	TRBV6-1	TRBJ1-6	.	CASSPGGAWDSPLHF	TGTGCCAGCAGCCCGGGGGGGGCATGGGATTCACCCCTCCACTTT
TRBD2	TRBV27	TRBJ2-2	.	CASSLSAAGVNTGELFF	TGTGCCAGCAGTTTATCCGCGGCGGGAGTGAACACCGGGGAGCTGTTTTTT
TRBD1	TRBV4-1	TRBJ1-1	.	CASSQGGTGFVYTEAFF	TGCGCCAGCAGCCAAGGGGGGACAGGGTTCGTGTACACTGAAGCTTTCTTT
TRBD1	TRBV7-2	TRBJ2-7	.	CASSLRQGLGRTYEQYF	TGTGCCAGCAGCCTTCGACAGGGGCTAGGTAGGACCTACGAGCAGTACTTC
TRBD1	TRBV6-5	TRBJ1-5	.	CASSRQGFQPQHF	TGTGCCAGCAGTAGACAGGGTTTTCAGCCCCAGCATTTT
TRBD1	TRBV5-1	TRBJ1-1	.	CASSLGRQGASFNTEAFF	TGCGCCAGCAGCCTTGGCAGACAGGGGGCCTCATTTAACACTGAAGCTTTCTTT
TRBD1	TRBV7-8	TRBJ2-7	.	CASSLFDRGPYEQYF	TGTGCCAGCAGCTTGTTCGACAGGGGGCCCTACGAGCAGTACTTC
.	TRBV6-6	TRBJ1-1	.	CASSATTENTEAFF	TGTGCCAGCAGTGCGACAACAGAGAACACTGAAGCTTTCTTT
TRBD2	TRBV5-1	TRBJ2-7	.	CASSLRLAGGAYEQYF	TGCGCCAGCAGCTTGAGGCTAGCGGGGGGAGCCTACGAGCAGTACTTC
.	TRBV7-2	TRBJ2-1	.	CASSLGTFGEQFF	TGTGCCAGCAGCTTAGGGACATTTGGTGAGCAGTTCTTC
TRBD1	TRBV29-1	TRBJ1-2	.	CSADTGGAGYGYTF	TGCAGCGCCGACACAGGGGGCGCAGGCTATGGCTACACCTTC
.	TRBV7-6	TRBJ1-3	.	CASSAGLFGNTIYF	TGTGCCAGCAGCGCGGGGTTATTTGGAAACACCATATATTTT
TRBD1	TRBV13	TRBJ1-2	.	CASSLQGVVNYGYTF	TGTGCCAGCAGCCTACAGGGGGTCGTTAACTATGGCTACACCTTC
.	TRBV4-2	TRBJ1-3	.	CASSPGGGNSGNTIYF	TGTGCCAGCAGCCCAGGCGGGGGAAACTCTGGAAACACCATATATTTT
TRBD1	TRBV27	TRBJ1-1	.	CASSPWDRGGTEAFF	TGTGCCAGCAGTCCCTGGGACAGGGGGGGCACTGAAGCTTTCTTT
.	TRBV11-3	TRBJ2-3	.	CASSTTTASRTDTQYF	TGTGCCAGCAGCACTACGACAGCATCCCGCACAGATACGCAGTATTTT
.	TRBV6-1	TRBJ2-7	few	CASRASPGVYEQYF	TGTGCCAGCAGAGCATCTCCGGGGGTCTACGAGCAGTACTTC
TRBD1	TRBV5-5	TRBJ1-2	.	CASSRATGDNYGYTF	TGTGCCAGCAGCAGGGCGACAGGGGATAACTATGGCTACACCTTC
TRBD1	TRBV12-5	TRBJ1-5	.	CASAGTGGNQPQHF	TGTGCTAGTGCCGGGACAGGCGGCAATCAGCCCCAGCATTTT
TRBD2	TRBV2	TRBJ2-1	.	CASLRGLAGGPDEQFF	TGTGCCAGCCTTAGGGGACTAGCGGGGGGGCCAGATGAGCAGTTCTTC
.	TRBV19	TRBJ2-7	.	CASSRLWRGHTDEQYF	TGTGCCAGTAGCCGGTTGTGGCGGGGGCATACGGACGAGCAGTACTTC
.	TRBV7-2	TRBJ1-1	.	CASSLNDRNTEAFF	TGTGCCAGCAGCTTAAACGACAGGAACACTGAAGCTTTCTTT
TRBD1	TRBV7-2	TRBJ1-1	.	CASSLGGQEAFF	TGTGCCAGCAGCTTAGGGGGACAGGAAGCTTTCTTT